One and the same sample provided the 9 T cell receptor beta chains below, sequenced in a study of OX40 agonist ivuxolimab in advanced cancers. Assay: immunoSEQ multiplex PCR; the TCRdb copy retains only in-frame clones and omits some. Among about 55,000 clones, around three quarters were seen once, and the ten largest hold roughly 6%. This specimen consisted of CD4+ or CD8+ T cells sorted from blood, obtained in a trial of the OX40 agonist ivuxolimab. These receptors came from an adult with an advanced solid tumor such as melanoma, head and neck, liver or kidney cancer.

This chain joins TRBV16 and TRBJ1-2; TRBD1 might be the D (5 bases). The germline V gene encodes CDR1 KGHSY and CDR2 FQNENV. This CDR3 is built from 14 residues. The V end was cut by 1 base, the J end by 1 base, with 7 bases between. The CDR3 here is CASSQWQGNYGYTF. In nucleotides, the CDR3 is TGTGCCAGCAGCCAATGGCAGGGTAACTATGGCTACACCTTC.

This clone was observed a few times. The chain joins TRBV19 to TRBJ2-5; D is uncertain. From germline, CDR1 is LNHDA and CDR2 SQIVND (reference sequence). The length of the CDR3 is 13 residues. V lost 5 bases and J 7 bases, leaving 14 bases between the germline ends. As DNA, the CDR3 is TGTGCCAGTAGTCCCTCCAGGCCGGGGACCCAGTACTTC. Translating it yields CASSPSRPGTQYF.

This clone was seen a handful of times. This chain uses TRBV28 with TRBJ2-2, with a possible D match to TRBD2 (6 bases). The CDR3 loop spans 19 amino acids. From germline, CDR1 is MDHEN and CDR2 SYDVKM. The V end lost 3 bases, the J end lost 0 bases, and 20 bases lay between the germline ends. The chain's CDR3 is CASSLWGLLQTANTGELFF. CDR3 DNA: TGTGCCAGCAGTTTGTGGGGACTGCTCCAGACCGCGAACACCGGGGAGCTGTTTTTT. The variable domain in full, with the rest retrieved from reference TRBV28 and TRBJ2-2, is DVKVTQSSRYLVKRTGEKVFLECVQDMDHENMFWYRQDPGLGLRLIYFSYDVKMKEKGDIPEGYSVSREKKERFSLILESASTNQTSMYLCASSLWGLLQTANTGELFFGEGSRLTVL.

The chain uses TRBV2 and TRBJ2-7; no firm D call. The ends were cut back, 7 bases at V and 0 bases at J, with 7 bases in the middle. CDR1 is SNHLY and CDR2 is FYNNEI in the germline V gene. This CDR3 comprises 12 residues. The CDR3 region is CASTPYSYEQYF. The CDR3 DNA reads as TGTGCCAGCACGCCGTACTCCTACGAGCAGTACTTC.

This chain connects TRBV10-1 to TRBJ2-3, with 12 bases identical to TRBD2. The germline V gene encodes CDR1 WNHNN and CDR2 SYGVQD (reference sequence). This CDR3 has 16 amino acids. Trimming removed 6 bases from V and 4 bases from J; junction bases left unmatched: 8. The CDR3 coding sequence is TGCGCCAGCAGCTTGACTAGCGGGAGAAACGCAGATACGCAGTATTTT. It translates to CASSLTSGRNADTQYF.

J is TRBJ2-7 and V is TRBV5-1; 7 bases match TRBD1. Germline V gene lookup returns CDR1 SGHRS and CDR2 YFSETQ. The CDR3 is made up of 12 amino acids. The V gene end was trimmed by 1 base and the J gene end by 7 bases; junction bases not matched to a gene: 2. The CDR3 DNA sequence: TGCGCCAGCAGCTTGACAGGGGTTGAGCAGTACTTC. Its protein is CASSLTGVEQYF.

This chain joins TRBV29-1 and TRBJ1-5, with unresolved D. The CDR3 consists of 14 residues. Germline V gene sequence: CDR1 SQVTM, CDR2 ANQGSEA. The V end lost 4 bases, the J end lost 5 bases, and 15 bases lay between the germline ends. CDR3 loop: CSVGGSDLDQPQHF. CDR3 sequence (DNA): TGCAGCGTTGGAGGCTCCGATCTCGATCAGCCCCAGCATTTT.

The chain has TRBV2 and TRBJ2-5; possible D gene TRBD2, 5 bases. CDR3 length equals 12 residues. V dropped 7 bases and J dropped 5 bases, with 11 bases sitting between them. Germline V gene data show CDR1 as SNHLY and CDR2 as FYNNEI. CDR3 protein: CASTEVAETQYF. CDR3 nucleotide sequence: TGTGCCAGCACAGAGGTAGCGGAGACCCAGTACTTC.

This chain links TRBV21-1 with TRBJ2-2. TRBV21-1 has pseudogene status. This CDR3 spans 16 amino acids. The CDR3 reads CASSKALPRKTGELFF. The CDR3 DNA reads TGTGCCAGCAGCAAAGCGCTGCCACGGAAGACCGGGGAGCTGTTTTTT.